This T cell receptor (beta chain) was obtained from a study of blood T cells in healthy people across ages. Study-wide results and caveats: Roughly linear age-related decline in beta diversity appeared, significant by age 40. Aged donors had fewer naive CD4+ cells and lower diversity than long-lived donors.

This clonotype came up a few times. Its antigen is unidentified. Germline V gives CDR1 WSHSY, CDR2 SAAADI. V gave up 2 bases and J gave up 8 bases; unmatched junction bases: 17. This CDR3 has 18 residues. For the second PCR, which ran for 7 to 11 cycles, a sample-barcoded 5' primer and a J-beta primer mix were used. Through a template-switch adaptor with 12 random nucleotides, each cDNA molecule received a tag. TCRdb recomputed calls from the 5' RACE reads with MiXCR, one row per CDR3 protein. The sample lists around 790,000 distinct CDR3 sequences; approximately 48% were seen once. RNA extraction gave at least 5 micrograms of total RNA per sample.

The receptor comes from a man aged 60 to 69 in good health. The sample taken for sequencing was blood. J is TRBJ2-1 and V is TRBV10-2; 8 bases are a match to TRBD2. The CDR3 sequence: CASSERGSGGLPIDEQFF. The CDR3 DNA follows: TGCGCCAGCAGTGAGAGGGGGAGCGGGGGCCTACCAATCGATGAGCAGTTCTTC.